These 30 T cell receptor beta chains share one sample of origin, sequenced in a study of T-cell memory formation after mild COVID-19. TCRdb passed the 5' RACE reads through MiXCR, listing each CDR3 protein once. The sample includes approximately 99,000 distinct CDR3 sequences, over 15% of them seen just once. The sample comprised PBMCs or a T cell subset sorted from them (not recorded which). Receptor source: a man in his late teens or twenties who had mild COVID-19 (a few samples of this study predate the infection). Cell type and time point are not known.

The sample holds a few counts of this clonotype. The V and J genes are TRBV12-3 or TRBV12-4 and TRBJ1-5; D call uncertain. V was clipped by 1 base and J by 0 bases, with 10 bases between them. There are 16 residues in the CDR3. CDR3 bases: TGTGCCAGCAGTTTAGGGGGAGCCTATAGCAATCAGCCCCAGCATTTT. Its protein is CASSLGGAYSNQPQHF.

This clonotype came up a few times. The chain couples TRBV19 to TRBJ1-2; D possibly corresponds to TRBD1 (5 bases). This CDR3 comprises 15 residues. Trimming pared 3 bases from V and 1 base from J, leaving 12 bases between. Germline V gives CDR1 LNHDA, CDR2 SQIVND (reference sequence). The CDR3 DNA is TGTGCCAGTAGTATCCAGGGACGGATTAACTATGGCTACACCTTC. It translates to CASSIQGRINYGYTF. Full variable domain (outside the CDR3, taken from reference TRBV19 and TRBJ1-2): DGGITQSPKYLFRKEGQNVTLSCEQNLNHDAMYWYRQDPGQGLRLIYYSQIVNDFQKGDIAEGYSVSREKKESFPLTVTSAQKNPTAFYLCASSIQGRINYGYTFGSGTRLTVV.

In this sample, this clonotype turned up a few times. The V gene is TRBV20-1, the J gene TRBJ2-7; 10 bases agree with TRBD1. The germline V gene has CDR1 DFQATT and CDR2 SNEGSKA (reference sequence). V was clipped by 3 bases and J by 1 base; unmatched bases: 3. This CDR3 comprises 14 residues. CDR3 in DNA: TGCAGTGCTAGTAGGGGACAGGGGTCCTACGAGCAGTACTTC. It yields the protein CSASRGQGSYEQYF.

J is TRBJ2-1 and V is TRBV6-2 or TRBV6-3, with 8 bases identical to TRBD1. V dropped 6 bases and J dropped 3; count of bases not matched to a gene: 10. CDR1 MNHEY and CDR2 SVGEGT come from the germline V gene. This CDR3 has 16 amino acids. CDR3 nucleotide sequence: TGTGCCAGCAGCAAAATAACAGGGGGGAGCTACAATGAGCAGTTCTTC. Its protein product is CASSKITGGSYNEQFF.

The chain uses TRBV24-1 and TRBJ1-1; no reliable D call. Germline-derived CDR1 and CDR2 are KGHDR and SFDVKD. The germline V and J ends were trimmed by 4 bases and 7 bases, with 9 bases remaining between them. The CDR3 contains 12 residues. The chain's CDR3 is CATSEAGGEAFF. CDR3 in DNA: TGTGCCACCAGTGAAGCAGGAGGTGAAGCTTTCTTT.

This clonotype showed up just a few times. This chain connects TRBV12-3 or TRBV12-4 to TRBJ1-5, with D hard to call. The CDR3 totals 14 residues. The V and J ends lost 3 bases and 7 bases respectively, with 13 bases between them. In DNA, the CDR3 is TGTGCCAGCAGTTTGGGTAGGGTGAGGCAGCCCCAGCATTTT. Amino acid sequence: CASSLGRVRQPQHF.

This chain joins TRBV6-1 and TRBJ1-1, with D unclear. Trimming stripped 8 bases from V and 6 bases from J, with 13 bases between. Germline assignment: CDR1 MNHNS and CDR2 SASEGT. The CDR3 has 12 amino acids. CDR3 nucleotides: TGTGCCAGCTCGGTATCCATGTCTGAAGCTTTCTTT. Protein product: CASSVSMSEAFF.

This chain uses TRBV7-3 with TRBJ2-5; D is unclear. The CDR3 sequence is 13 residues long. The germline V gene encodes CDR1 SGHTA and CDR2 FQGTGA. V lost 2 bases, J lost 0 bases, and 4 bases lay in between. CDR3 bases: TGTGCCAGCAGCTTAGAGTACCAAGAGACCCAGTACTTC. Protein sequence: CASSLEYQETQYF.

The chain has TRBV10-3 and TRBJ2-5; D is possibly TRBD2 (6 bases). V lost 2 bases to trimming and J lost 5 bases, with 18 bases between them. The CDR3 totals 16 residues. Germline V gene lookup returns CDR1 ENHRY and CDR2 SYGVKD. The CDR3 reads CAISERDETGRETQYF. The CDR3 coding sequence is TGTGCCATCAGTGAGAGGGATGAGACGGGGAGGGAGACCCAGTACTTC.

As to this clonotype: An end of the junction does not agree with germline; a read error may underlie this. This chain joins TRBV5-1 and TRBJ2-6, with D perhaps given as TRBD1 or TRBD2 (5 bases each). Germline V gives CDR1 SGHRS, CDR2 YFSETQ. The CDR3 contains 15 residues. The CDR3 loop is CASSTGAAGAKVLTF. Here the CDR3 DNA reads TGCGCCAGCAGCACCGGGGCGGCTGGGGCCAAAGTCCTGACTTTC.

A remark on this clonotype: Since a much larger clone is just one base distant, this may be a read error. The chain links TRBV4-3 to TRBJ2-5; the D is unclear. V was clipped by 0 bases and J by 5 bases, with 4 bases between them. The CDR3 spans 12 residues. Germline-derived CDR1 and CDR2 are LGHNA and YSLEER. The CDR3 protein is CASSQDNETQYF. The CDR3 nucleotides are TGCGCCAGCAGCCAAGACAACGAGACCCAGTACTTC.

The table lists this clonotype with a few counts. V usage is TRBV6-2 or TRBV6-3 and J usage is TRBJ2-7, with D unclear. The length of the CDR3 is 14 residues. The V gene's germline CDR1 is MNHEY and CDR2 SVGEGT. V gave up 3 bases and J gave up 0 bases, with 9 bases separating them. This chain's CDR3 is CASSYSQISYEQYV. CDR3 DNA sequence: TGTGCCAGCAGTTATTCCCAGATCTCCTACGAGCAGTACGTC.

J is TRBJ2-7 and V is TRBV20-1; 7 bases fit TRBD1. Looked up from germline, CDR1 is DFQATT and CDR2 is SNEGSKA (reference sequence). Losses at the gene ends were 6 bases for V and 7 bases for J; bases not matched to a gene: 9. The CDR3 length is 12 residues. DNA of the CDR3: TGCAGTGCCACAGTACAGGGGTCGGAGCAGTACGTC. It translates to CSATVQGSEQYV.

The J gene is TRBJ2-7, the V gene TRBV5-1; D gene uncertain. Germline V gene lookup returns CDR1 SGHRS and CDR2 YFSETQ. V dropped 0 bases and J dropped 4 bases, with 8 bases sitting between them. The length of the CDR3 is 13 residues. The CDR3 protein is CASSLEGQYEQYF. CDR3 in DNA: TGCGCCAGCAGCTTGGAGGGTCAGTACGAGCAGTACTTC.

The chain uses TRBV5-1 and TRBJ2-1; no reliable D call. CDR1 is SGHRS and CDR2 is YFSETQ in the germline V gene. Trimming cost V 0 bases and J 0 bases, with 7 bases left between them. The CDR3 runs 15 residues. The CDR3 here is CASSLELGSYNEQFF. In DNA, the CDR3 is TGCGCCAGCAGCTTGGAGCTGGGCTCCTACAATGAGCAGTTCTTC.

The chain's CDR3 is CASSQDPAGGNYGYTF. The CDR3 coding sequence is TGCGCCAGCAGCCAAGATCCGGCAGGGGGTAACTATGGCTACACCTTC. The chain joins TRBV4-1 to TRBJ1-2, with TRBD1 identical over 7 bases. From germline, CDR1 is MGHRA and CDR2 YSYEKL. CDR3 length: 16 residues. Trimming at V came to 0 bases and at J to 1 base, leaving 5 bases not matched to a gene.

This clonotype occurred many times. This chain's CDR3 is CASRPDMRLTLHF. DNA for the CDR3: TGTGCCAGCAGACCGGACATGCGTCTGACCCTCCACTTT. The rearrangement joins TRBV6-2 or TRBV6-3 to TRBJ1-6; D perhaps matches TRBD1 (5 bases). The germline V gene has CDR1 MNHEY and CDR2 SVGEGT. This CDR3 is 13 amino acids long. V gave up 6 bases and J gave up 14 bases, with 17 bases separating them.

The genes are TRBV7-9 and TRBJ1-1; D is perhaps TRBD1 (5 bases). Trimming took 5 bases from V and 10 from J, leaving 17 bases between them. The CDR3 sequence is 13 residues long. Germline V gives CDR1 SEHNR, CDR2 FQNEAQ (reference sequence). CDR3 DNA: TGTGCCAGCAGCCCTCGGGACCCTCTTGGAGCTTTCTTT. As protein: CASSPRDPLGAFF.

Only a few counts were recorded for this clonotype. V and J are TRBV4-1 and TRBJ1-1, with D possibly matching TRBD1 (6 bases). Germline CDR1 is MGHRA and CDR2 is YSYEKL. V lost 2 bases and J lost 5, with 12 bases in between. The CDR3 covers 14 residues. The CDR3 DNA reads as TGCGCCAGCAGCCAACCAGCCCAGGGGACTGAAGCTTTCTTT. This gives the protein CASSQPAQGTEAFF.

V and J are TRBV6-1 and TRBJ2-7; D remains unclear. The CDR3 runs 12 residues. CDR1 MNHNS and CDR2 SASEGT come from the germline V gene. CDR3 DNA: TGTGCCAGCCGTGACAATACCTACGAGCAGTACGTC. Translation: CASRDNTYEQYV.

This clonotype was picked up many times. The V and J genes are TRBV11-2 and TRBJ2-7; D not certain. The germline V gene encodes CDR1 SGHAT and CDR2 FQNNGV. This CDR3 is 16 amino acids long. Trimming pared 7 bases from V and 0 bases from J, leaving 19 bases between. CDR3 sequence: CASTSIGRVNSYEQYF. As DNA, the CDR3 is TGTGCCAGCACCTCAATCGGACGGGTCAACTCCTACGAGCAGTACTTC.

This chain connects TRBV10-3 to TRBJ1-1; D unclear. Germline V CDR1 and CDR2: ENHRY, SYGVKD. The CDR3 has 11 residues. With 7 bases removed from V and 5 bases from J, the gap between germline ends came to 8 bases. The CDR3 here is CAIKTGTEAFF. The CDR3 DNA is TGTGCCATCAAGACGGGAACTGAAGCTTTCTTT.

The chain recombines TRBV5-1 with TRBJ2-3, with D perhaps assigned TRBD1 or TRBD2 (5 bases each). The CDR3 sequence is 15 residues long. Between the trimmed V and J ends, which lost 2 bases and 3 bases, there was a span of 13 bases. Germline CDR1 is SGHRS and CDR2 is YFSETQ. The CDR3 protein is CASSLRGTGTDTQYF. The CDR3 DNA follows: TGCGCCAGCAGCTTACGAGGGACGGGGACAGATACGCAGTATTTT.

The rearrangement joins TRBV3-2 to TRBJ2-1; the DNA was not used to check the table's D call, TRBD1. TRBV3-2 is deemed a pseudogene. The CDR3 has 17 residues. CDR3 region: CASSQGFGTGGLREQFF. CDR3 in DNA: TGTGCCAGCAGCCAAGGGTTCGGGACAGGGGGATTGAGGGAGCAGTTCTTC.

This chain joins TRBV7-9 and TRBJ1-2; D uncertain. The CDR3 is 14 amino acids. Germline V lookup: CDR1 SEHNR, CDR2 FQNEAQ (reference sequence). Trimming removed 2 bases at V and 2 bases at J, with 9 bases between. The CDR3 spells CASSLTSGNYGYTF. CDR3 coding DNA: TGTGCCAGCAGCTTAACGTCAGGAAACTATGGCTACACCTTC.

This clonotype has just a few counts. V gene TRBV5-1 combines with J gene TRBJ1-2, with D maybe TRBD1 (6 bases). The CDR3 has 14 amino acids. Trimming took off 0 bases at V and 3 bases at J, with 9 bases between the two ends. The V gene's germline CDR1 is SGHRS and CDR2 YFSETQ. CDR3 sequence (DNA): TGCGCCAGCAGCTTGGGAACAGGGCACTATGGCTACACCTTC. Translation gives CASSLGTGHYGYTF.

This clonotype appeared many times. The genes are TRBV5-1 and TRBJ1-3; D possibly corresponds to TRBD1 (5 bases). Germline CDR1 SGHRS, CDR2 YFSETQ. The CDR3 runs to 17 residues. V gave up 4 bases and J gave up 0 bases, with 17 bases separating them. DNA of the CDR3: TGCGCCAGCAGCGCTGGACGACAGTTCTTCTCTGGAAACACCATATATTTT. It specifies CASSAGRQFFSGNTIYF. The entire variable domain, with the rest obtained from reference TRBV5-1 and TRBJ1-3, is as follows: KAGVTQTPRYLIKTRGQQVTLSCSPISGHRSVSWYQQTPGQGLQFLFEYFSETQRNKGNFPGRFSGRQFSNSRSEMNVSTLELGDSALYLCASSAGRQFFSGNTIYFGEGSWLTVV.

V is TRBV10-3 and J is TRBJ2-7; D might be TRBD1 (6 bases). The V gene lost 0 bases and the J gene lost 3 bases, with 12 bases spanning the gap. Germline-derived CDR1 and CDR2 are ENHRY and SYGVKD. This CDR3 region has 15 residues. The CDR3 bases are TGTGCCATCAGTGAGTCCAGGGGTAGTGGCTACGAGCAGTACTTC. As protein: CAISESRGSGYEQYF.

The rearrangement links TRBV21-1 to TRBJ2-5; the table's D call, TRBD1, has no DNA check behind it. TRBV21-1 is assigned pseudogene status. CDR3 length equals 15 residues. The CDR3 region has the DNA TGTGCCAGCAGCAAAGTGGGCACCCGGCAAGAGACCCAGTACTTC. Translation: CASSKVGTRQETQYF.

This sequence joins TRBV7-2 and TRBJ2-1; 9 bases are shared with TRBD1. The V gene end was trimmed by 1 base and the J gene end by 12 bases; junction bases not matched to a gene: 10. Germline lookup yields CDR1 SGHTA and CDR2 FQGNSA. This CDR3 spans 15 amino acids. In DNA form, the CDR3 reads TGTGCCAGCAGCTTAGGGGGCGGGGACAGGGTACCGCAGTTCTTC. Translating gives CASSLGGGDRVPQFF. The full variable domain, rest sourced from reference TRBV7-2 and TRBJ2-1, is GAGVSQSPSNKVTEKGKDVELRCDPISGHTALYWYRQSLGQGLEFLIYFQGNSAPDKSGLPSDRFSAERTGGSVSTLTIQRTQQEDSAVYLCASSLGGGDRVPQFFGPGTRLTVL.